A single sample is the source of the 14 T cell receptor beta chains below, sequenced in a study of blood T cell repertoires in COVID-19. Produced via immunoSEQ multiplex PCR; TCRdb's table is partial and in-frame only. This table has roughly 52,000 clones, 70% to 90% appearing once. Sequences were obtained from peripheral blood. The receptors were sampled from a human donor in a cohort sampled during active COVID-19.

The V gene is TRBV6-1, the J gene TRBJ1-3, with 7 positions matching TRBD1. With 4 bases clipped from V and 3 bases from J, the junction kept 12 bases outside the gene matches. The CDR3 has 17 amino acids. The germline CDR1 and CDR2 sequences are MNHNS and SASEGT. The CDR3 DNA reads TGTGCCAGCAGTGGGGGACCTCAGGGGGTCCATGGAAACACCATATATTTT. Its translation is CASSGGPQGVHGNTIYF.

The rearrangement uses TRBV5-1 and TRBJ1-4, with D possibly TRBD1 on 6 matching bases. Germline V CDR1 and CDR2: SGHRS, YFSETQ. The CDR3 has 16 amino acids. Trimming took off 2 bases at V and 5 bases at J, with 16 bases between the two ends. The CDR3 DNA is TGCGCCAGCAGCTTACAGGGTCCAAGGAGCAATGAAAAACTGTTTTTT. This gives the protein CASSLQGPRSNEKLFF.

This clone was seen just once. This chain's CDR3 is CASGLTQGWHEQYF. CDR3 coding DNA: TGTGCTAGTGGTTTGACACAGGGATGGCACGAGCAGTACTTC. V gene TRBV12-5 combines with J gene TRBJ2-7, with D maybe TRBD1 (6 bases). CDR1 is LGHNT and CDR2 is FRNRAP in the germline V gene. The germline V and J ends were trimmed by 2 bases and 5 bases, with 13 bases remaining between them. The CDR3 has 14 residues.

The chain combines TRBV18 with TRBJ2-7; possible D gene TRBD1, 7 bases. V gave up 8 bases and J gave up 5 bases, with 22 bases separating them. The V gene's germline CDR1 is KGHSH and CDR2 LQKENI. This CDR3 has 15 residues. The CDR3 spells CASVEGRRGPDEQYF. The CDR3, as DNA: TGTGCCAGCGTAGAAGGACGGAGGGGGCCGGACGAGCAGTACTTC.

This chain joins TRBV4-3 and TRBJ2-1; TRBD1 matches 7 bases. The junction had 3 bases not matched to a gene; V was cut back by 2 bases and J by 5 bases. The germline CDR1 and CDR2 sequences are LGHNA and YSLEER. The CDR3 sequence is 14 residues long. CDR3 residues: CASSQMQGDNEQFF. The CDR3 DNA reads TGCGCCAGCAGCCAAATGCAGGGGGACAATGAGCAGTTCTTC.

This rearrangement joins TRBV10-3 to TRBJ2-1; 9 positions agree with TRBD2. V shed 0 bases, J shed 15 bases, and the junction held 12 bases outside the gene matches. This CDR3 is 15 amino acids long. Germline V gene lookup returns CDR1 ENHRY and CDR2 SYGVKD. In DNA, the CDR3 is TGTGCCATCAGTGAGTCGGCGGGGGGGCTGTACGTTCCGTTCTTC. This encodes CAISESAGGLYVPFF.

This clone was counted a single time. A read error may account for a junction end that differs from germline. This chain uses TRBV5-1 with TRBJ2-5; 10 bases fit TRBD2. From germline, CDR1 is SGHRS and CDR2 YFSETQ. This CDR3 has 17 residues. Here the CDR3 reads CASGLLAGPRGQETQYF. CDR3 DNA: TGCGCCAGCGGCTTACTAGCGGGGCCTCGGGGACAAGAGACCCAGTACTTC.

This chain connects TRBV12-3 or TRBV12-4 to TRBJ1-2, with 7 nucleotides matching TRBD1. The CDR3 is 13 amino acids. Unmatched junction bases numbered 4, after V lost 2 bases and J lost 7 bases. The CDR3 DNA follows: TGTGCCAGCAGTTTACTGACAGGGTTTGGCTACACCTTC. Its translation is CASSLLTGFGYTF.

The chain employs TRBV3-1 (or the pseudogene TRBV3-2) and TRBJ1-5; D not certain. Per the germline V gene, CDR1 is LGHDT and CDR2 is YNNKEL (reference sequence). The CDR3 is 14 residues long. V shed 1 base and J shed 3 bases, with 7 bases lying between them. The CDR3 protein is CASSQGGNNQPQHF. The CDR3 coding sequence is TGTGCCAGCAGCCAAGGAGGGAACAATCAGCCCCAGCATTTT.

J is TRBJ1-2 and V is TRBV18; tentatively, D is TRBD1 (6 bases). Germline V CDR1 and CDR2: KGHSH, LQKENI. Between the trimmed V and J ends, which lost 5 bases and 10 bases, there was a span of 20 bases. This CDR3 is built from 14 residues. The CDR3 region is CASSAPGGLIDYTF. CDR3 in DNA: TGTGCCAGCTCAGCCCCGGGGGGGCTGATAGACTACACCTTC.

J is TRBJ2-7 and V is TRBV6-5; 8 positions agree with TRBD1. The CDR3 has 14 amino acids. Germline CDR1 is MNHEY and CDR2 is SVGAGI. Unmatched junction bases numbered 2, after V lost 2 bases and J lost 2 bases. The CDR3 DNA is TGTGCCAGCAGTTACGGGACAGGACCCTACGAGCAGTACTTC. Its protein product is CASSYGTGPYEQYF.

The chain is built from TRBV19 and TRBJ2-2; 11 bases are shared with TRBD2. The length of the CDR3 is 16 residues. V shed 10 bases, J shed 5 bases, and the junction held 12 bases outside the gene matches. Looked up from germline, CDR1 is LNHDA and CDR2 is SQIVND (reference sequence). The CDR3 DNA reads as TGTGCCACCAAAAGAATAGCGGGGGGGCCGACCGGGGAGCTGTTTTTT. This sequence encodes CATKRIAGGPTGELFF.

This chain joins TRBV14 and TRBJ2-1, with D possibly being TRBD1 (6 bases). CDR3 length equals 16 residues. The germline V gene has CDR1 SGHDN and CDR2 FVKESK. V was pared by 1 base and J by 4 bases, with 14 bases between. This CDR3 is CASSQVGRGPYNEQFF. CDR3 sequence (DNA): TGTGCCAGCAGCCAAGTCGGCAGGGGCCCTTACAATGAGCAGTTCTTC.

This clone has only one observation. The CDR3 is CASSYPRDRGSGNQPQHF. The DNA for the CDR3 is TGTGCCAGCAGCTACCCTCGGGACAGGGGGAGTGGGAATCAGCCCCAGCATTTT. The genes are TRBV5-8 and TRBJ1-5, with 11 nucleotides matching TRBD1. CDR1 and CDR2 (germline): SGHTS, YDEGEE. CDR3 size: 18 residues. J gave up 4 bases and V 3 bases, and 12 bases lay outside the gene matches.